This T cell receptor (beta chain) was recovered during a study of cytomegalovirus exposure and HLA in healthy donors. Study-level background: A preliminary data release comprised 70 million to 95 million unique TCRs obtained from HLA-typed donors. The study, taken as a whole, reports: Reports showed the classifier diagnosing cytomegalovirus status with high specificity and sensitivity. Evidence from a later analysis indicated that most CMV-associated TCR beta chains looked HLA-restricted.

Trimming removed 8 bases from V and 4 bases from J, with 12 bases in between. Germline V gene sequence: CDR1 MGHDK, CDR2 SYGVNS. This CDR3 has 12 amino acids. This clone showed up just a few times. What it binds is not known. The PCR was carried out with 60 Vbeta primers and 13 Jbeta primers. The table came from immunoSEQ multiplex PCR; TCRdb's copy has only in-frame clones and leaves some out. The data show roughly 120,000 clones, over 60% seen once. The chain uses TRBV25-1 and TRBJ2-7; a possible D gene is TRBD1 (6 bases). Sequenced: PBMCs. The clonotype comes from a human donor in good health. The CDR3 coding sequence is TGTGCCAGCGCCGGGACATCTTACGAGCAGTACTTC. It encodes CASAGTSYEQYF.